Below, 23 T cell receptor beta chains from the same sample are listed, as sequenced in a study of cytomegalovirus exposure and HLA in healthy donors. Primers: 60 Vbeta forward and 13 Jbeta reverse. Profiling relied on immunoSEQ multiplex PCR, and the TCRdb table lists in-frame clones only, not all of them. The table records under 150,000 clones, under 80% of them present only once. Sequencing was carried out using PBMCs. These receptors were taken from a woman between 35 and 50 years old in good health and CMV-seropositive.

This clone was counted between two and nine times. At one boundary the junction diverges from the germline segment, which might be a read error. The V call is TRBV2, the J call TRBJ2-3, with D perhaps TRBD2 (6 bases). Looked up from germline, CDR1 is SNHLY and CDR2 is FYNNEI. The CDR3 contains 11 residues. CDR3: CLWRGADTQYF. The CDR3 DNA sequence: TGCCTTTGGAGGGGAGCAGATACGCAGTATTTT.

The chain links TRBV5-1 to TRBJ2-3, with TRBD2 identical over 8 bases. Germline CDR1 and CDR2: SGHRS and YFSETQ. The ends lost 4 bases at V and 4 bases at J; junction bases unmatched: 11. The CDR3 is 16 amino acids. The DNA of the CDR3 is TGCGCCAGCAGCCCCCGTGGCGGGAGGAAGGCAGATACGCAGTATTTT. Encoded protein: CASSPRGGRKADTQYF.

V usage is TRBV7-9 and J usage is TRBJ2-6, with D possibly TRBD1 on 5 matching bases. The germline gives CDR1 SEHNR, CDR2 FQNEAQ (reference sequence). The CDR3 contains 15 residues. The CDR3 DNA sequence: TGTGCAGGCACAGGAGTGTCCTCTGGGGCCAACGTCCTGACTTTC. As protein: CAGTGVSSGANVLTF.

The CDR3 here is CATSSQQGSYNEQFF. The CDR3, as DNA: TGTGCCACCAGCTCGCAACAGGGGTCCTACAATGAGCAGTTCTTC. The chain links TRBV15 to TRBJ2-1, with 7 bases matching TRBD1. Germline lookup yields CDR1 LNHNV and CDR2 YYDKDF (reference sequence). CDR3 size: 15 residues. The trim removed 5 bases at V and 1 base at J, leaving 5 bases unmatched.

The chain links TRBV14 to TRBJ2-1; the D is unclear. Germline CDR1 and CDR2: SGHDN and FVKESK. The CDR3 length is 13 residues. The V and J ends lost 3 bases and 7 bases respectively, with 10 bases between them. The DNA of the CDR3 is TGTGCCAGCAGCCAGAAGTCAGGAAATGAGCAGTTCTTC. It translates to CASSQKSGNEQFF.

The genes are TRBV4-2 and TRBJ2-5, with a possible D match to TRBD1 (5 bases). Trimming left V 5 bases short and J 2 bases short, with 12 bases between. The CDR3 runs 14 residues. CDR1 is LGHNA and CDR2 is YNFKEQ in the germline V gene. The CDR3 protein is CASSIGQRQETQYF. The CDR3 region has the DNA TGTGCCAGCAGCATTGGACAAAGACAAGAGACCCAGTACTTC.

The CDR3 protein is CASRAGTGGRSGNTIYF. The CDR3 coding sequence is TGTGCCAGTAGAGCCGGGACAGGGGGCCGCTCTGGAAACACCATATATTTT. This sequence joins TRBV19 and TRBJ1-3, with 12 bases identical to TRBD1. Germline assignment: CDR1 LNHDA and CDR2 SQIVND (reference sequence). The CDR3 runs 17 residues. Trimming cost V 6 bases and J 0 bases; bases outside gene matches: 6.

The rearrangement links TRBV7-2 to TRBJ2-3; 13 bases fit TRBD2. The CDR3 totals 18 residues. Trimming at V came to 6 bases and at J to 4 bases, leaving 13 bases not matched to a gene. The germline V gene has CDR1 SGHTA and CDR2 FQGNSA. The CDR3 here is CASRQPTSGGGGADTQYF. The CDR3, as DNA: TGTGCCAGCAGGCAGCCAACTAGCGGGGGGGGCGGAGCAGATACGCAGTATTTT.

The chain recombines TRBV5-6 with TRBJ2-1; 7 bases line up with TRBD2. The V and J ends lost 2 bases and 8 bases, in that order; junction bases with no gene match: 10. CDR1 and CDR2 (germline): SGHDT, YYEEEE. The CDR3 length is 15 residues. The CDR3 region has the DNA TGTGCCAGCAGCTTTTGGGGGGGGGTTGCGCATGAGCAGTTCTTC. Protein: CASSFWGGVAHEQFF.

V and J are TRBV7-6 and TRBJ2-3; 8 bases are shared with TRBD2. The CDR3 sequence is 14 residues long. With V trimmed by 1 base and J by 6 bases, 3 bases remained unmatched. Germline loops: CDR1 SGHVS, CDR2 FNYEAQ. The CDR3 region has the DNA TGTGCCAGCAGCTTAGTTCCTAGCGGGGATACGCAGTATTTT. This gives the protein CASSLVPSGDTQYF. Based on the CDR3 plus reference TRBV7-6 and TRBJ2-3, the full variable domain is GAGVSQSPRYKVTKRGQDVALRCDPISGHVSLYWYRQALGQGPEFLTYFNYEAQQDKSGLPNDRFSAERPEGSISTLTIQRTEQRDSAMYRCASSLVPSGDTQYFGPGTRLTVL.

This chain joins TRBV5-4 and TRBJ2-7; 8 bases are shared with TRBD2. CDR3 size: 13 residues. Germline values: CDR1 SGHNT, CDR2 YYREEE (reference sequence). The V and J ends lost 8 bases and 3 bases, in that order; junction bases with no gene match: 7. The CDR3 nucleotides are TGTGCCAGTGGGGCGGGGGGCCTCTACGAGCAGTACTTC. Translating gives CASGAGGLYEQYF.

This chain uses TRBV2 with TRBJ1-1; D is undetermined. The germline CDR1 and CDR2 sequences are SNHLY and FYNNEI. Trimming pared 6 bases from V and 0 bases from J, leaving 11 bases between. The CDR3 runs 14 residues. The CDR3 sequence is CASSTVTVNTEAFF. CDR3 nucleotides: TGTGCCAGCAGCACAGTCACGGTGAACACTGAAGCTTTCTTT.

The V call is TRBV4-2, the J call TRBJ1-2; D not certain. V lost 1 base to trimming and J lost 1 base, with 4 bases between them. This CDR3 spans 13 amino acids. Germline V gene sequence: CDR1 LGHNA, CDR2 YNFKEQ. This CDR3 is CASSQVGNYGYTF. The CDR3 nucleotides read TGTGCCAGCAGCCAAGTCGGTAACTATGGCTACACCTTC.

This clone has a handful of counts. The V and J genes are TRBV29-1 and TRBJ2-5; D is possibly TRBD2 (7 bases). Germline V CDR1 and CDR2: SQVTM, ANQGSEA. V lost 7 bases and J 4 bases, leaving 16 bases between the germline ends. This CDR3 is built from 13 residues. CDR3 residues: CSALGGGAETQYF. In DNA, the CDR3 is TGCAGCGCCCTTGGGGGGGGCGCAGAGACCCAGTACTTC.

The chain links TRBV4-1 to TRBJ2-2; 10 bases match TRBD1. J lost 6 bases, V lost 0 bases, and 7 bases had no gene match. This CDR3 comprises 17 residues. Germline assignment: CDR1 MGHRA and CDR2 YSYEKL. CDR3 residues: CASSQDPPTGGSGELFF. CDR3 coding DNA: TGCGCCAGCAGCCAAGATCCTCCGACAGGGGGCTCCGGGGAGCTGTTTTTT.

This sequence joins TRBV27 and TRBJ2-6, with TRBD1 identical over 8 bases. This CDR3 region has 17 residues. Germline V gives CDR1 MNHEY, CDR2 SMNVEV (reference sequence). After removal of 3 bases from V and 2 bases from J, the junction contained 6 bases not matched to a gene. The CDR3 DNA reads as TGTGCCAGCAGTTTCTCTCGACAGGGGCCTGGGGCCAACGTCCTGACTTTC. Amino acids: CASSFSRQGPGANVLTF. Complete variable domain (other parts from reference TRBV27 and TRBJ2-6): EAQVTQNPRYLITVTGKKLTVTCSQNMNHEYMSWYRQDPGLGLRQIYYSMNVEVTDKGDVPEGYKVSRKEKRNFPLILESPSPNQTSLYFCASSFSRQGPGANVLTFGAGSRLTVL.

The genes are TRBV5-1 and TRBJ1-2; 8 bases fit TRBD1. This CDR3 is built from 16 residues. Germline CDR1 reads SGHRS; CDR2 reads YFSETQ. With 0 bases clipped from V and 2 bases from J, the junction kept 6 bases outside the gene matches. As DNA, the CDR3 is TGCGCCAGCAGCTTGGGGACAGGGAGATTCAACTATGGCTACACCTTC. It is translated as CASSLGTGRFNYGYTF.

The chain links TRBV7-2 to TRBJ2-2, with 7 nucleotides matching TRBD2. Losses at the gene ends were 5 bases for V and 0 bases for J; bases not matched to a gene: 6. Germline V gives CDR1 SGHTA, CDR2 FQGNSA. There are 16 residues in the CDR3. In DNA form, the CDR3 reads TGTGCCAGCAGCCTCAATGGGGGGGCGAACACCGGGGAGCTGTTTTTT. It encodes CASSLNGGANTGELFF.

The genes are TRBV6-6 and TRBJ2-5; TRBD1 matches at 8 bases. V dropped 6 bases and J dropped 5; count of bases not matched to a gene: 8. The CDR3 runs 14 residues. Germline V gene sequence: CDR1 MNHNY, CDR2 SVGAGI (reference sequence). DNA for the CDR3: TGTGCCAGCAGCCGACAGGGGAGGAGGGAGACCCAGTACTTC. Protein: CASSRQGRRETQYF.

The chain has TRBV5-1 and TRBJ1-5; possibly TRBD1 for D (5 bases). Germline CDR1 reads SGHRS; CDR2 reads YFSETQ. V dropped 0 bases and J dropped 1 base, with 11 bases sitting between them. This CDR3 is built from 16 residues. The CDR3 nucleotides are TGCGCCAGCAGCTTGGGGGCCGGGGGGAGCAATCAGCCCCAGCATTTT. It encodes CASSLGAGGSNQPQHF.

This clone was counted between two and nine times. The chain uses TRBV10-2 and TRBJ2-7, with TRBD1 matching 7 bases. The CDR3 totals 12 residues. Germline loops: CDR1 WSHSY, CDR2 SAAADI. V lost 4 bases and J lost 4; bases outside the gene matches: 1. Written as DNA, the CDR3 is TGCGCCAGCAGTGGGACAGGTTACGAGCAGTACTTC. Residues: CASSGTGYEQYF.

Concerning this clone: A junction end diverges from the germline sequence, so it may reflect a read error. The rearrangement links TRBV18 to TRBJ2-7; TRBD1 is a possible D gene (6 bases). CDR3 length equals 13 residues. The V gene's germline CDR1 is KGHSH and CDR2 LQKENI. CDR3: CANSTAQGREQYF. DNA for the CDR3: TGTGCCAACTCAACCGCACAGGGTCGCGAGCAGTACTTC.

The genes are TRBV6-6 and TRBJ1-5, with unresolved D. Germline V lookup: CDR1 MNHNY, CDR2 SVGAGI (reference sequence). The ends were cut back, 7 bases at V and 2 bases at J, with 9 bases in the middle. The CDR3 is made up of 13 amino acids. CDR3 residues: CASTRAGNQPQHF. CDR3 sequence (DNA): TGTGCCAGCACGAGGGCGGGCAATCAGCCCCAGCATTTT.